Ten or more counts support the clone carrying this TCR beta chain. What it binds is unknown. The CDR3 consists of 15 residues. Trimming cost V 4 bases and J 0 bases, with 10 bases left between them. Germline V gives CDR1 MNHNS, CDR2 SASEGT. The assay was carried out at the deep level. Repertoires were generated with immunoSEQ multiplex PCR, while TCRdb's copy carries only in-frame clones and drops some. The repertoire holds over a million clones, with roughly 70% as singletons. This entry is derived from a study of shared clonotypes between healthy human individuals. Study-level background: Every donor yielded three CD4 naive, three CD4 memory, two CD8 naive and one CD8 memory plate. Points from the study as a whole: The expectation was that sequencing depth would affect clonotype sharing among donors. In general, naive subsets displayed greater estimated richness than memory subsets did.

The receptor was isolated from a man aged 18 to 30 in good health. The chain is built from TRBV6-1 and TRBJ1-3; tentative D call: TRBD1 (6 bases). The sequencing sample was made of memory CD4+ T cells sorted from blood. Stated subset: CD45RA-negative fraction. DNA for the CDR3: TGTGCCAGCAGTGCGACGGACAGCTCTGGAAACACCATATATTTT. Residues: CASSATDSSGNTIYF.